One T cell receptor (beta chain) is described in this entry. Its specificity is not known. The CDR3 contains 17 residues. Trimming took off 1 base at V and 0 bases at J, with 13 bases between the two ends. The germline CDR1 and CDR2 sequences are SGHVS and FQNEAQ. These data belong to a study of T cells after yellow fever vaccination. Regarding the study as a whole: Primary-vaccination clones mostly resurfaced post-booster (just under 98% CD4, roughly 90% CD8).

5'RACE template switching generated TCR cDNA, adding a universal primer site and UMIs. TCRdb called the 5' RACE reads again in MiXCR, with one record for every CDR3 protein. The repertoire holds about 260,000 distinct CDR3 sequences, with over 4.5% as singletons. The V call is TRBV7-8, the J call TRBJ1-3; D is uncertain. The receptor's source is a man aged 18-30 years who received the YFV17D yellow fever vaccine. This sample comprised CD4+ T cells sorted from PBMCs, obtained on the day of the yellow fever booster vaccination. CDR3 sequence: CASSLGYWRSSGNTIYF. CDR3 in DNA: TGTGCCAGCAGCTTAGGATATTGGCGGAGCTCTGGAAACACCATATATTTT. Full variable domain (missing parts from reference TRBV7-8 and TRBJ1-3): GAGVSQSPRYKVAKRGQDVALRCDPISGHVSLFWYQQALGQGPEFLTYFQNEAQLDKSGLPSDRFFAERPEGSVSTLKIQRTQQEDSAVYLCASSLGYWRSSGNTIYFGEGSWLTVV.